The 14 T cell receptor beta chains presented below share a single source sample, sequenced in a study of blood T cell repertoires in COVID-19. Profiled with immunoSEQ multiplex PCR; TCRdb holds only in-frame clones, not every one. The data hold around 100,000 clones, with over 85% observed a single time. Material: peripheral blood. The receptors here all came from an elderly woman in a cohort sampled during active COVID-19.

The chain has TRBV5-1 and TRBJ2-3, with 9 bases lining up with TRBD2. V was pared by 4 bases and J by 8 bases, with 8 bases of the junction left unmatched. This CDR3 has 14 residues. The germline gives CDR1 SGHRS, CDR2 YFSETQ. The CDR3 nucleotides read TGCGCCAGCAGCCCCCGGACTAGCGTGGCTACGCAGTATTTT. Its translation is CASSPRTSVATQYF.

The J gene is TRBJ2-1, the V gene TRBV2; TRBD2 aligns across 14 bases. The CDR3 covers 17 residues. Germline V gene sequence: CDR1 SNHLY, CDR2 FYNNEI. The J segment lost 4 bases and the V segment lost 10 bases, leaving 12 bases of the junction unmatched. CDR3 sequence reads: CANSGTSGGRWYNEQFF. Written as DNA, the CDR3 is TGTGCCAACTCCGGGACTAGCGGGGGTCGGTGGTACAATGAGCAGTTCTTC.

With respect to this clone: This sample also contains other DNA sequences that code for the same CDR3. The chain is built from TRBV24-1 and TRBJ2-1; D is perhaps TRBD2 (7 bases). Looked up from germline, CDR1 is KGHDR and CDR2 is SFDVKD. The CDR3 has 15 amino acids. V shed 7 bases and J shed 4 bases, with 16 bases lying between them. The CDR3 nucleotides are TGTGCCACCAGCGATACGGGGGGACATTACAATGAGCAGTTCTTC. This sequence encodes CATSDTGGHYNEQFF.

The chain is built from TRBV19 and TRBJ2-4, with 12 bases matching TRBD2. The CDR3 is 18 residues long. Per the germline V gene, CDR1 is LNHDA and CDR2 is SQIVND (reference sequence). V lost 3 bases, J lost 7 bases, and 13 bases stayed unmatched. CDR3 protein: CASSIRKLAGGWGNIQYF. In DNA form, the CDR3 reads TGTGCCAGTAGTATTAGGAAGCTAGCGGGAGGGTGGGGGAACATTCAGTACTTC. Combining the CDR3 with reference TRBV19 and TRBJ2-4 gives the whole variable domain DGGITQSPKYLFRKEGQNVTLSCEQNLNHDAMYWYRQDPGQGLRLIYYSQIVNDFQKGDIAEGYSVSREKKESFPLTVTSAQKNPTAFYLCASSIRKLAGGWGNIQYFGAGTRLSVL.

The rearrangement uses TRBV10-1 and TRBJ1-3; 7 nucleotides line up with TRBD1. The V segment lost 6 bases and the J segment 2 bases; nucleotides outside the gene matches: 7. This CDR3 is built from 15 residues. CDR1 is WNHNN, CDR2 SYGVQD, per germline (reference sequence). The CDR3 DNA sequence: TGCGCCAGCAGCCCAGACAGGGATACTGGAAACACCATATATTTT. Translated: CASSPDRDTGNTIYF.

This clone was detected once. V usage is TRBV10-3 and J usage is TRBJ1-2, with 10 bases lining up with TRBD1. Unmatched junction bases numbered 8, after V lost 2 bases and J lost 5 bases. This CDR3 spans 16 amino acids. Germline loops: CDR1 ENHRY, CDR2 SYGVKD. DNA of the CDR3: TGTGCCATCAGTGAGCTGACAGGGGGCGCTGGGTATGGCTACACCTTC. Its translation is CAISELTGGAGYGYTF.

The table lists this clone with a few counts. The chain links TRBV2 to TRBJ1-5; 9 bases match TRBD1. The germline V gene encodes CDR1 SNHLY and CDR2 FYNNEI. There are 16 residues in the CDR3. V lost 2 bases, J lost 6 bases, and 8 bases stayed unmatched. As DNA, the CDR3 is TGTGCCAGCAGTGAATCTACGGGACAGGGAATTCAGCCCCAGCATTTT. Translated: CASSESTGQGIQPQHF.

V is TRBV15 and J is TRBJ1-4, with a tentative D call TRBD1 (5 bases). Germline assignment: CDR1 LNHNV and CDR2 YYDKDF (reference sequence). The CDR3 is 15 residues long. Trimming took 0 bases from V and 7 from J, leaving 12 bases between them. Written as DNA, the CDR3 is TGTGCCACCAGCAGAGATTGGGGGGGAGGTGAAAAACTGTTTTTT. As protein: CATSRDWGGGEKLFF. The full variable domain, completed using reference TRBV15 and TRBJ1-4, is DAMVIQNPRYQVTQFGKPVTLSCSQTLNHNVMYWYQQKSSQAPKLLFHYYDKDFNNEADTPDNFQSRRPNTSFCFLDIRSPGLGDTAMYLCATSRDWGGGEKLFFGSGTQLSVL.

This chain joins TRBV5-6 and TRBJ2-7, with TRBD1 matching over 7 bases. In germline, CDR1 is SGHDT, CDR2 YYEEEE. The CDR3 loop spans 14 amino acids. The trim removed 0 bases at V and 3 bases at J, leaving 3 bases unmatched. The CDR3: CASSLGQGSYEQYF. CDR3 bases: TGTGCCAGCAGCTTGGGACAGGGTAGCTACGAGCAGTACTTC.

The chain recombines TRBV5-1 with TRBJ2-3; possible D gene TRBD2, 5 bases. From germline, CDR1 is SGHRS and CDR2 YFSETQ. This CDR3 is built from 16 residues. Trimming stripped 0 bases from V and 2 bases from J, with 13 bases between. CDR3 sequence: CASSLGGRLNTDTQYF. The CDR3 DNA reads TGCGCCAGCAGCTTGGGAGGGCGCTTGAACACAGATACGCAGTATTTT. Variable domain in full (rest from reference TRBV5-1 and TRBJ2-3): KAGVTQTPRYLIKTRGQQVTLSCSPISGHRSVSWYQQTPGQGLQFLFEYFSETQRNKGNFPGRFSGRQFSNSRSEMNVSTLELGDSALYLCASSLGGRLNTDTQYFGPGTRLTVL.

The genes are TRBV5-1 and TRBJ2-7, with TRBD2 identical over 8 bases. Germline CDR1 is SGHRS and CDR2 is YFSETQ. This CDR3 spans 14 amino acids. Trimming took 3 bases from V and 3 from J; bases not matched to a gene: 5. CDR3 nucleotide sequence: TGCGCCAGCAGCTGGACTAGCTCCCACTACGAGCAGTACTTC. It codes for CASSWTSSHYEQYF.

This clone has only one observation. The rearrangement joins TRBV19 to TRBJ2-5, with 8 bases that match TRBD2. The CDR3 covers 15 residues. Losses at the gene ends were 4 bases for V and 4 bases for J; bases not matched to a gene: 8. Germline V gives CDR1 LNHDA, CDR2 SQIVND (reference sequence). CDR3 region: CASSNPGGAGETQYF. The DNA of the CDR3 is TGTGCCAGTAGTAACCCCGGGGGGGCAGGAGAGACCCAGTACTTC. Using reference TRBV19 and TRBJ2-5 for the parts outside the CDR3, the full variable domain is DGGITQSPKYLFRKEGQNVTLSCEQNLNHDAMYWYRQDPGQGLRLIYYSQIVNDFQKGDIAEGYSVSREKKESFPLTVTSAQKNPTAFYLCASSNPGGAGETQYFGPGTRLLVL.

V usage is TRBV5-1 and J usage is TRBJ2-1; D ambiguous. The CDR3 contains 13 residues. V lost 0 bases and J 5 bases, leaving 6 bases between the germline ends. Germline values: CDR1 SGHRS, CDR2 YFSETQ. The CDR3 is CASSLAGNNEQFF. CDR3 DNA: TGCGCCAGCAGCTTGGCTGGCAACAATGAGCAGTTCTTC.

The chain employs TRBV27 and TRBJ2-1; TRBD2 agrees at 11 bases. Trimming cost V 5 bases and J 8 bases; bases outside gene matches: 14. This CDR3 contains 17 residues. CDR1 MNHEY and CDR2 SMNVEV come from the germline V gene (reference sequence). The DNA of the CDR3 is TGTGCCAGCAGTCCAACATTAGCGGGGGGGTTCGAGTATGAGCAGTTCTTC. Translated, it gives CASSPTLAGGFEYEQFF.